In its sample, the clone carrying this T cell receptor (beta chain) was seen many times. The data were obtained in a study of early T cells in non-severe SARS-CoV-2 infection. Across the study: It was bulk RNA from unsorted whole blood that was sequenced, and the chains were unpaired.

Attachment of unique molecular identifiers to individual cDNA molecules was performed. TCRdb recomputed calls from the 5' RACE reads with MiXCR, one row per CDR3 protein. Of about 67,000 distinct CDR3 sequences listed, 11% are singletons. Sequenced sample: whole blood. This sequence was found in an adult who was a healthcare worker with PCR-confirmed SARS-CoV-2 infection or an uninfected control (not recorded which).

The CDR3 spells CASSPGVSNYNEQFF. For the CDR3, the DNA is TGTGCCAGCAGCCCAGGGGTCTCCAACTACAATGAGCAGTTCTTC. The chain combines TRBV7-3 with TRBJ2-1; D perhaps matches TRBD1 (6 bases). The CDR3 consists of 15 residues. The germline V and J ends were trimmed by 5 bases and 3 bases, with 14 bases remaining between them. In germline, CDR1 is SGHTA, CDR2 FQGTGA.